A single sample is the source of the 15 T cell receptor beta chains below, sequenced in a study of blood T cell repertoires in COVID-19. Data came from immunoSEQ multiplex PCR; TCRdb stores just in-frame clones and leaves some out. The sample comprises under 200,000 clones, roughly 91% of which are singletons, and roughly 2.3% rests with the top ten. Material for sequencing was peripheral blood. The receptors stem from a man aged 18 to 35 with acute or convalescent COVID-19.

The chain carries TRBV7-2 and TRBJ1-1, with unresolved D. The V end was cut by 3 bases, the J end by 3 bases, with 11 bases between. From germline, CDR1 is SGHTA and CDR2 FQGNSA. This CDR3 is built from 14 residues. CDR3 region: CASSFLAGDTEAFF. CDR3 sequence (DNA): TGTGCCAGCAGCTTCCTTGCCGGGGACACTGAAGCTTTCTTT.

The chain employs TRBV6-5 and TRBJ2-1; 11 bases agree with TRBD2. Trimming cost V 10 bases and J 8 bases; bases outside gene matches: 10. The CDR3 is 14 amino acids. The germline CDR1 and CDR2 sequences are MNHEY and SVGAGI. The CDR3 here is CAIATSGSTDEQFF. The CDR3, as DNA: TGTGCCATCGCTACTAGCGGGAGTACGGATGAGCAGTTCTTC.

This chain joins TRBV5-1 and TRBJ2-5, with 7 bases fitting TRBD1. Germline V gene sequence: CDR1 SGHRS, CDR2 YFSETQ. This CDR3 region has 15 residues. With V trimmed by 7 bases and J by 5 bases, 14 bases remained unmatched. For the CDR3, the DNA is TGCGCCAGCGTCCAGGAACAGGGGCATGGGGAGACCCAGTACTTC. Its protein product is CASVQEQGHGETQYF.

The V call is TRBV30, the J call TRBJ1-1; possible D gene TRBD1, 5 bases. V was pared by 3 bases and J by 5 bases, with 13 bases between. The CDR3 runs 13 residues. The germline gives CDR1 GTSNPN, CDR2 SVGIG (reference sequence). The chain's CDR3 is CAWRGEGATEAFF. The CDR3 nucleotides read TGTGCCTGGAGAGGGGAAGGGGCGACTGAAGCTTTCTTT.

The chain links TRBV7-9 to TRBJ2-5; TRBD1 aligns across 9 bases. With V trimmed by 1 base and J by 2 bases, 2 bases remained unmatched. CDR1 is SEHNR and CDR2 is FQNEAQ in the germline V gene (reference sequence). This CDR3 contains 15 residues. CDR3 nucleotide sequence: TGTGCCAGCAGCTTAGTGGGACAGGGTCAAGAGACCCAGTACTTC. This gives the protein CASSLVGQGQETQYF.

Concerning this clone: Other DNA sequences of this sample code for an identical CDR3. The rearrangement links TRBV9 to TRBJ2-7; 8 bases agree with TRBD1. This CDR3 is built from 14 residues. The V segment lost 0 bases and the J segment 3 bases; nucleotides outside the gene matches: 2. CDR1 is SGDLS, CDR2 YYNGEE, per germline. Here the CDR3 reads CASSVGQGNYEQYF. CDR3 coding DNA: TGTGCCAGCAGCGTAGGACAGGGGAACTACGAGCAGTACTTC.

The chain is built from TRBV29-1 and TRBJ1-1; possibly TRBD1 for D (5 bases). This CDR3 region has 12 residues. Per germline, CDR1 SQVTM and CDR2 ANQGSEA. V dropped 6 bases and J dropped 5 bases, with 13 bases sitting between them. The CDR3 DNA reads as TGCAGCGTCCCCACCGGGGGGACTGAAGCTTTCTTT. Its protein is CSVPTGGTEAFF.

This clone was observed a few times. J is TRBJ2-2 and V is TRBV7-2; 11 nucleotides agree with TRBD2. V was pared by 3 bases and J by 4 bases, with 4 bases of the junction left unmatched. CDR3 size: 16 residues. CDR1 and CDR2 (germline): SGHTA, FQGNSA. The CDR3 protein is CASSFSGGAPTGELFF. In DNA form, the CDR3 reads TGTGCCAGCAGCTTTAGCGGGGGGGCCCCCACCGGGGAGCTGTTTTTT.

The chain links TRBV4-1 to TRBJ2-3, with 7 bases aligning to TRBD1. From germline, CDR1 is MGHRA and CDR2 YSYEKL. The junction had 17 bases not matched to a gene; V was cut back by 2 bases and J by 6 bases. This CDR3 contains 18 residues. The chain's CDR3 is CASSQILGQTTNLDTQYF. CDR3 nucleotide sequence: TGCGCCAGCAGCCAAATTCTGGGACAGACAACTAATTTGGATACGCAGTATTTT.

This rearrangement joins TRBV2 to TRBJ1-3, with D possibly TRBD1 on 5 matching bases. The V gene's germline CDR1 is SNHLY and CDR2 FYNNEI. Trimming took 10 bases from V and 0 from J, leaving 19 bases between them. The CDR3 covers 16 residues. The CDR3 nucleotides read TGTGCCACCTCCTCGGGGGGAAGGGGCTCTGGAAACACCATATATTTT. It codes for CATSSGGRGSGNTIYF.

The chain joins TRBV5-4 to TRBJ2-4, with D maybe TRBD2 (6 bases). V gave up 0 bases and J gave up 0 bases, with 16 bases separating them. The germline CDR1 and CDR2 sequences are SGHNT and YYREEE (reference sequence). This CDR3 has 18 residues. CDR3 sequence (DNA): TGTGCCAGCAGCTTGGAGTCTAGGGACTCCTCAGCCAAAAACATTCAGTACTTC. This encodes CASSLESRDSSAKNIQYF.

The rearrangement links TRBV5-1 to TRBJ2-3; 9 nucleotides agree with TRBD2. The V gene's germline CDR1 is SGHRS and CDR2 YFSETQ. This CDR3 is built from 20 residues. V was pared by 1 base and J by 7 bases, with 22 bases of the junction left unmatched. The CDR3 loop reads CASSLSSGMISRGGQNTQYF. In DNA form, the CDR3 reads TGCGCCAGCAGCTTGTCCTCGGGGATGATATCGCGGGGGGGCCAAAATACGCAGTATTTT.

The chain joins TRBV27 to TRBJ2-7; TRBD1 might be the D (5 bases). The germline V and J ends were trimmed by 1 base and 0 bases, with 7 bases remaining between them. CDR1 is MNHEY and CDR2 is SMNVEV in the germline V gene (reference sequence). This CDR3 comprises 14 residues. The CDR3 region has the DNA TGTGCCAGCAGTTTATTAGACAGCTCCTACGAGCAGTACTTC. Protein: CASSLLDSSYEQYF.

CDR3 residues: CASSFLQGGKLFF. The DNA of the CDR3 is TGTGCCAGCAGCTTCCTTCAGGGGGGAAAACTGTTTTTT. J is TRBJ1-4 and V is TRBV11-2; TRBD1 matches at 7 bases. Losses at the gene ends were 3 bases for V and 10 bases for J; bases not matched to a gene: 5. The CDR3 is 13 amino acids. Germline CDR1 reads SGHAT; CDR2 reads FQNNGV. Complete variable domain (other parts from reference TRBV11-2 and TRBJ1-4): EAGVAQSPRYKIIEKRQSVAFWCNPISGHATLYWYQQILGQGPKLLIQFQNNGVVDDSQLPKDRFSAERLKGVDSTLKIQPAKLEDSAVYLCASSFLQGGKLFFGSGTQLSVL.

The chain is built from TRBV19 and TRBJ2-7; TRBD1 might be the D (6 bases). CDR3 length equals 13 residues. Per germline, CDR1 LNHDA and CDR2 SQIVND (reference sequence). V lost 2 bases, J lost 6 bases, and 11 bases lay in between. The CDR3 reads CASSISQGFEQYF. Here the CDR3 DNA reads TGTGCCAGTAGTATATCACAGGGCTTCGAGCAGTACTTC.